The rows below give T cell receptor beta chains drawn from one sample of a study of blood T cell repertoires in COVID-19. Sequencing was performed with immunoSEQ multiplex PCR; in TCRdb, only in-frame clones are kept and a portion is missing. The top ten clones hold roughly 6.1% of a sample with some 200,000 clones, under 85% of them seen once. The source material was peripheral blood. These receptors originate from a woman between 35 and 50 years old with acute or convalescent COVID-19. CDR3s leave out the opening cysteine and the closing phenylalanine or tryptophan. Fields, in order: V gene, CDR3 protein.

>TRBV10-1
ASSEFSRGTTKNYNEQF
>TRBV2
ASSLGPRTSGKYNEQF
>TRBV6-6
ASSYLLNQPQH
>TRBV7-3
ASSAPGGEQY
>TRBV6-2/TRBV6-3
ASSYLGGGEQY
>TRBV4-1
ASSHPGQINSPLH
>TRBV29-1
SVRGGRHQPQH
>TRBV5-1
ASSPGGQRNTEAF
>TRBV5-4
ASSSLTGVREQY
>TRBV28
ASSLTGLSNYGYT
>TRBV2
ASFRQGLYGYT
>TRBV28
ASSAELASADTQY
>TRBV9
ASSVDGQPYEQY
>TRBV19
ASSGIPYEQY
>TRBV5-1
ASSPEFRGQGETQY
>TRBV5-4
ASRIGTATGELF
>TRBV6-2/TRBV6-3
ASSQVGSLTEAF
>TRBV6-1
ASSEGQGADTQY
>TRBV7-3
ASSSGNEQF
>TRBV18
ASSPPRAPYNEQF
>TRBV2
ASRDKNTGELF
>TRBV5-6
ASSSTGTGNQPQH
>TRBV10-3
AVTPGDQRDTIY
>TRBV15
ATSRDRLAGDPSTDTQY
>TRBV12-2
ASRLAPGNTGELF
>TRBV27
ASSPVTGLKETQY
>TRBV10-1
ASSRGNQPQH
>TRBV7-8
ASSLADPGLNSNQPQH
>TRBV9
ASRRGGGHDTEAF
>TRBV7-2
ASSSTLFAGGTEAF
>TRBV19
ASSIKIIAYEQY
>TRBV6-5
ASSPGTGRSPLH
>TRBV4-1
ASSLGGGGNSPLH
>TRBV12-3/TRBV12-4
ASIGVTEAF
>TRBV4-1
ASSPTGTRGETQY
>TRBV21-1
ASNRALTTEAF
>TRBV5-1
ASSFGLGANYGYT
>TRBV28
ASSLPVGPFPQH